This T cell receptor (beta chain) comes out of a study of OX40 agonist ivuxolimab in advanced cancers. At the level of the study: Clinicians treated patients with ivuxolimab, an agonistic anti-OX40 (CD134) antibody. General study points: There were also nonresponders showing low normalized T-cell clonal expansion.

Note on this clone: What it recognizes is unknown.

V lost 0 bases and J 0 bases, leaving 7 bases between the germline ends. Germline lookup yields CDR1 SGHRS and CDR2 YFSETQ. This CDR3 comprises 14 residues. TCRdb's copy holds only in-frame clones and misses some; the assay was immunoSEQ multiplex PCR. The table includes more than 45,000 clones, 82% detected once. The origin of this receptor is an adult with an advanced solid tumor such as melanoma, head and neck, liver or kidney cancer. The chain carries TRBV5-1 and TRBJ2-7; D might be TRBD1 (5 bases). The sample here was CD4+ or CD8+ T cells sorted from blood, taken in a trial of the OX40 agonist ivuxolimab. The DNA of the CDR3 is TGCGCCAGCAGCTTGGACAGGAGCTCCTACGAGCAGTACTTC. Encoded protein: CASSLDRSSYEQYF.